The 8 T cell receptor beta chains listed next were all sequenced from one sample in a study of response to subunit inactivated influenza vaccine. MiXCR, run by TCRdb on the RT-PCR reads, gives a single entry per CDR3 protein. The profile covers about 620,000 distinct CDR3 sequences, with approximately 10% appearing a single time and 8% to 13% taken by the ten largest. These data were likewise used in another study, on T cells expressing NK-cell markers. Per that study: TCR beta libraries carry UMIs added by 5'RACE template switching.

Sequences were derived from PBMCs from blood, sampled on the day of vaccination. The receptors here all came from a man over 45 who received an inactivated influenza vaccine.

This clonotype came up once. The chain links TRBV3-1 to TRBJ2-1, with D maybe TRBD2 (6 bases). V lost 1 base and J 10 bases, leaving 8 bases between the germline ends. This CDR3 has 12 amino acids. The germline CDR1 and CDR2 sequences are LGHDT and YNNKEL (reference sequence). The DNA of the CDR3 is TGTGCCAGCAGCCAAGGGGGGAGGGAGCAGTTCTTC. Its translation: CASSQGGREQFF.

The chain is built from TRBV7-8 and TRBJ2-2; 7 bases match TRBD2. The CDR3 covers 15 residues. Germline V CDR1 and CDR2: SGHVS, FQNEAQ. Trimming cost V 3 bases and J 5 bases; bases outside gene matches: 6. The CDR3 loop is CASSFPGLQTGELFF. The CDR3 region has the DNA TGTGCCAGCAGCTTCCCGGGACTACAAACCGGGGAGCTGTTTTTT.

The sample holds a few counts of this clonotype. The CDR3 loop is CASSQDHGTGDTYEQYF. The DNA of the CDR3 is TGCGCCAGCAGCCAAGACCACGGGACAGGGGACACCTACGAGCAGTACTTC. The V and J genes are TRBV4-3 and TRBJ2-7; 10 bases are a match to TRBD1. The junction had 7 bases not matched to a gene; V was cut back by 0 bases and J by 2 bases. The CDR3 has 17 residues. Germline CDR1 and CDR2: LGHNA and YSLEER.

This clonotype was seen a handful of times. The genes are TRBV6-2 or TRBV6-3 and TRBJ2-5, with D unresolved. Between the trimmed V and J ends, which lost 8 bases and 5 bases, there was a span of 15 bases. CDR3 length equals 13 residues. The germline gives CDR1 MNHEY, CDR2 SVGEGT. CDR3 sequence (DNA): TGTGCCAGCCGTCGCCAGGTGGTGGAGACCCAGTACTTC. It encodes CASRRQVVETQYF.

The chain couples TRBV5-1 to TRBJ1-6; a possible D gene is TRBD1 (6 bases). V was cut by 2 bases and J by 4 bases, with 22 bases left in between. Germline CDR1 SGHRS, CDR2 YFSETQ. This CDR3 contains 19 residues. The CDR3: CASSLGQYGLMTYNSPLHF. The CDR3 DNA follows: TGCGCCAGCAGCTTAGGACAGTACGGGCTGATGACATATAATTCACCCCTCCACTTT.

This clonotype was recorded at least ten times. The gene calls are TRBV3-1 and TRBJ2-3; 10 bases are shared with TRBD2. After removal of 0 bases from V and 2 bases from J, the junction contained 5 bases not matched to a gene. Germline CDR1 LGHDT, CDR2 YNNKEL (reference sequence). This CDR3 comprises 17 residues. CDR3 residues: CASSQDLLAGVTDTQYF. The CDR3 DNA follows: TGTGCCAGCAGCCAAGATCTGCTAGCGGGGGTCACAGATACGCAGTATTTT.

V gene TRBV5-1 combines with J gene TRBJ1-2, with 7 bases that match TRBD1. This CDR3 comprises 15 residues. Germline CDR1 SGHRS, CDR2 YFSETQ. V lost 7 bases, J lost 8 bases, and 17 bases stayed unmatched. The CDR3 spells CASRPQQGSVGGYTF. The DNA for the CDR3 is TGCGCCAGCCGCCCGCAACAGGGGAGTGTTGGAGGCTACACCTTC. Drawing the rest from reference TRBV5-1 and TRBJ1-2, the complete variable domain is KAGVTQTPRYLIKTRGQQVTLSCSPISGHRSVSWYQQTPGQGLQFLFEYFSETQRNKGNFPGRFSGRQFSNSRSEMNVSTLELGDSALYLCASRPQQGSVGGYTFGSGTRLTVV.

This clonotype was seen a handful of times. The V and J genes are TRBV11-3 and TRBJ2-5; possible D gene TRBD1, 6 bases. The CDR3 has 13 amino acids. Germline V gene sequence: CDR1 SGHNT, CDR2 YENEEA. V was clipped by 4 bases and J by 7 bases, with 13 bases between them. This CDR3 is CASSSNQGGTQYF. The CDR3 DNA sequence: TGTGCCAGCAGCTCTAACCAAGGGGGGACCCAGTACTTC.